What follows describes a single T cell receptor beta chain. At one boundary the junction diverges from the germline segment, which might be a read error. This specimen belongs to a study of T cell repertoires in cytomegalovirus infection. The CDR3 totals 13 residues. Germline V gene lookup returns CDR1 SGHRS and CDR2 YFSETQ. TCRdb independently ran MiXCR on the reads; one entry per CDR3 protein. Of roughly 300,000 distinct CDR3 sequences in the sample, roughly a quarter were seen once. The rearrangement links TRBV5-1 to TRBJ2-5; D is undetermined. The source material was PBMCs. This sequence was found in a human donor in good health (CMV status not recorded). Some clones in this sample may be carry-over from other donors' samples. CDR3 nucleotides: TGCGCCAGCAGCTTGATTAGACAAGAGGCCCAGTACTTC. Protein sequence: CASSLIRQEAQYF.